This TCR beta chain was retrieved from a study of OX40 agonist ivuxolimab in advanced cancers. About the investigation overall: Ivuxolimab was an agonistic, fully human IgG2 monoclonal antibody directed against OX40 (CD134), a costimulatory receptor. Intravenous ivuxolimab was administered to patients every 2 weeks at six dose levels: 0.01, 0.1, 0.3, 1.5, 3 and 10 mg/kg. Of the 50 to 55 patients in dose escalation, about 19 had hepatocellular carcinoma, around 15 had melanoma, 9 had renal cell carcinoma and 9 had head and neck cancer. The dose-escalation cohort was 82.7% male with a mean age of about 58 years, ranging from roughly 20 to 85. Patients were allowed to have had prior anti-PD-1, anti-PD-L1 or anti-CTLA-4 therapy, and more than 35% of the dose-escalation patients had been treated with checkpoint inhibitors. Partial responses occurred in three dose-escalation patients, of whom one had hepatocellular carcinoma and two had cutaneous melanoma. Peripheral TCRbeta sequencing was intended to test whether TCR sequence diversity was altered and clonal T-cell expansion was caused by ivuxolimab. The paper reports the monotherapy dose-escalation portion (N of about 50 patients) of the phase I ivuxolimab trial.

Remarks on this clone: Its antigen remains undetermined. No quality values exist for individual bases; no much larger clone is one base distant.

What the study reported, not specific to this receptor: At doses of 0.1 to 3.0 mg/kg, clonal expansion of both CD4+ and CD8+ T cells in blood was seen between baseline and week 6. Low levels of normalized T-cell clonal expansion were also seen in some nonresponding patients. The antigen specificity of the peripheral T cells that underwent clonal expansion was not determined. On average, CD8+ T cells showed more expanded clones than CD4+ T cells after ivuxolimab. In partial responders in the 0.1-3.0 mg/kg groups, normalized peripheral clonal expansion was found to be among the lowest, especially among CD8+ T cells.

CDR1 DFQATT and CDR2 SNEGSKA are derived from the germline V gene (reference sequence). From its cysteine to its phenylalanine, the CDR3 spans 11 amino acids. Only the CDR3 region is kept as DNA, spanning 33 bases read in frame from base 1. V and J lose 4 bases and 7 bases, and a span of 9 bases separates them. Genomic DNA was isolated from the sorted cells so that the TCRbeta CDR3 region could be sequenced. TCRbeta CDR3 regions were sequenced using the immunoSEQ Assay. TCRdb took over this immuneACCESS table, retaining in-frame rearrangements with V and J assigned. Such tables are incomplete; in checked studies, under half of the missing clones stem from an unresolved V gene, and the remainder is unexplained. This sample gives tens of thousands of clones in total; over 70% of them show up just once. The ten largest clones take up around 4.5% of the sample. The trial excluded patients who had a history of autoimmune disease or were on systemic immunosuppression. In every dose cohort, peripheral blood was drawn for TCR sequencing at baseline, cycle 4 day 1, and cycle 7 day 1. Samples came from an open-label, multicenter, first-in-human phase I dose-escalation trial of ivuxolimab. The trial enrolled adults with locally advanced or metastatic head and neck squamous cell, hepatocellular, melanoma or renal cell carcinoma. Before TCR sequencing, CD4+ and CD8+ T cells were separately sorted from peripheral blood.

This receptor was taken from an adult with an advanced solid tumor such as melanoma, head and neck, liver or kidney cancer. Here the chain combines TRBV20-1 and TRBJ2-3, and TRBD2 may be the D gene, going by 5 matching bases. Sequenced here: CD4+ or CD8+ T cells sorted from blood, sampled in a trial of the OX40 agonist ivuxolimab. The encoded CDR3 is CSATKTNTQYF. The nucleotide sequence reads as follows: TGCAGTGCTACCAAGACTAATACGCAGTATTTT.